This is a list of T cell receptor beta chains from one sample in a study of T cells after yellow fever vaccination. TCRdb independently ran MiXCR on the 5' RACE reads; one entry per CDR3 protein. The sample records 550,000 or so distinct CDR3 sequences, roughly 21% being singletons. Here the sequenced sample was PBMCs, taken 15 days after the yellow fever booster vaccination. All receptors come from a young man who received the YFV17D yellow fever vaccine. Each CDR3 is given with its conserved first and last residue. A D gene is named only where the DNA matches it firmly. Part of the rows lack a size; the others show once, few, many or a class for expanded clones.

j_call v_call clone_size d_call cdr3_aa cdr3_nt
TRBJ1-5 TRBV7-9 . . CASSSSAVPWQPQHF TGTGCCAGCAGCTCTTCGGCCGTTCCATGGCAGCCCCAGCATTTT
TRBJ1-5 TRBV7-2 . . CASSLAGKNQPQHF TGTGCCAGCAGCTTAGCGGGGAAGAATCAGCCCCAGCATTTT
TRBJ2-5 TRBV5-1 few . CASSLGQGGSRYF TGCGCCAGCAGCTTGGGTCAGGGGGGCTCCAGGTACTTC
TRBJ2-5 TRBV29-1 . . CSVSPSAQETQYF TGCAGCGTCAGCCCTAGCGCCCAAGAGACCCAGTACTTC
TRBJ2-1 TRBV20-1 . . CSARAVNEQFF TGCAGTGCTAGAGCGGTCAATGAGCAGTTCTTC
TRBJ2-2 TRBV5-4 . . CASSLEENTGELFF TGTGCCAGCAGCTTGGAGGAGAACACCGGGGAGCTGTTTTTT
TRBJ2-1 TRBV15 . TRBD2 CATSLSLGTTNEQFF TGTGCCACCAGCCTAAGCCTCGGGACTACCAATGAGCAGTTCTTC
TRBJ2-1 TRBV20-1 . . CSATRGLGHEQFF TGCAGTGCTACCAGAGGGTTGGGCCATGAGCAGTTCTTC
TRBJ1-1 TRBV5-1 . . CASRGANTEAFF TGCGCCAGCAGGGGGGCAAACACTGAAGCTTTCTTT
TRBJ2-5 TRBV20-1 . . CSGSYQETQYF TGCAGCGGGAGCTACCAAGAGACCCAGTACTTC
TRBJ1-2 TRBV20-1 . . CSASATGPDYGYTF TGCAGTGCTAGCGCCACAGGTCCGGACTATGGCTACACCTTC
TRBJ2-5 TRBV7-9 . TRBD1 CASSLGMGQGAQETQYF TGTGCCAGCAGCTTGGGAATGGGACAGGGAGCCCAAGAGACCCAGTACTTC
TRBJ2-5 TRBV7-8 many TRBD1 CASSLETGEETQYF TGTGCCAGCAGCTTAGAGACAGGGGAGGAGACCCAGTACTTC
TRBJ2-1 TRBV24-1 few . CATSPRLSPTNNEQFF TGTGCCACCAGTCCCCGGTTGTCCCCCACAAACAATGAGCAGTTCTTC
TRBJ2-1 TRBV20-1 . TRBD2 CCARDFSSGTNNEQFF TGCTGTGCTAGAGATTTCTCTAGCGGGACCAACAATGAGCAGTTCTTC
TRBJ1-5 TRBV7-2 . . CASSLSGLSNQPQHF TGTGCCAGCAGCTTGTCTGGTCTTAGCAATCAGCCCCAGCATTTT
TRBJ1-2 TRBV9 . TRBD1 CASSTDRGLDGYTF TGTGCCAGCAGCACCGACAGGGGGCTTGATGGCTACACCTTC
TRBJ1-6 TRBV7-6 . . CASSPVPGDSPLHF TGTGCCAGCAGCCCCGTCCCGGGGGATTCACCCCTCCACTTT
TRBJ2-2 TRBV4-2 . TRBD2 CASSQASGRRTGELFF TGTGCCAGCAGCCAAGCTAGCGGGAGACGTACCGGGGAGCTGTTTTTT
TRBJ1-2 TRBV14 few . CASSQDAGTYGYTF TGTGCCAGCAGCCAAGATGCAGGAACCTATGGCTACACCTTC
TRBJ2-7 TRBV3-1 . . CASRDRISYEQYF TGTGCCAGCCGGGACCGCATCTCCTACGAGCAGTACTTC
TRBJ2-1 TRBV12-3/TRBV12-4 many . CASSVGYEQFF TGTGCCAGCAGCGTGGGGTATGAGCAGTTCTTC
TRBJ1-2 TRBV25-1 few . CASTLDGNYGYTF TGTGCCAGCACCCTGGACGGGAACTATGGCTACACCTTC
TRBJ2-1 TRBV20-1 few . CSAPSLEVDEQFF TGCAGTGCCCCATCTCTAGAGGTCGATGAGCAGTTCTTC
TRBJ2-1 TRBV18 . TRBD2 CASSATRTSAYNEQFF TGTGCCAGCTCGGCCACCCGGACTAGCGCCTACAATGAGCAGTTCTTC
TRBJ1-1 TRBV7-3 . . CASRSGRNTEAFF TGTGCCAGCAGGTCAGGGAGGAACACTGAAGCTTTCTTT
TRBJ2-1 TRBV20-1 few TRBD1 CSVGQGVNNEQFF TGCAGTGTCGGACAGGGGGTAAACAATGAGCAGTTCTTC